This is a list of T cell receptor beta chains from one sample in a study of cytomegalovirus exposure and HLA in healthy donors. The method was immunoSEQ multiplex PCR; TCRdb's version includes in-frame clones alone and lacks a portion of them. Of roughly 190,000 clones listed, roughly 70% are singletons. Sample: PBMCs. These receptors came from a woman aged 25 to 39 in good health and CMV-seronegative. Both conserved end residues are part of each CDR3. D genes are given only for firm matches. Clone size, where shown, is once, few, many, or a class for clones that have expanded.

>15|NA|NA|TRBJ2-5|TRBV6-8
CASSYSTGERGTQYF
TGTGCCAGCAGTTACTCGACGGGGGAGAGGGGGACCCAGTACTTC
>13|once|NA|TRBJ1-4|TRBV9
CASSGGPNEKLFF
TGTGCCAGCAGCGGGGGGCCTAATGAAAAACTGTTTTTT
>12|NA|NA|TRBJ1-2|TRBV2
CASEQGTYGYTF
TGTGCCAGCGAGCAGGGGACCTATGGCTACACCTTC
>15|NA|TRBD1|TRBJ2-2|TRBV7-8
CASSLVRTGAGELFF
TGTGCCAGCAGCTTAGTTCGGACAGGGGCCGGGGAGCTGTTTTTT
>12|NA|NA|TRBJ1-1|TRBV29-1
CSVVRVDTEAFF
TGCAGCGTTGTGAGGGTGGACACTGAAGCTTTCTTT
>20|NA|TRBD1|TRBJ1-6|TRBV19
CASSPSAGTGSSSYNSPLHF
TGTGCCAGTAGCCCCAGCGCCGGGACAGGATCCAGCTCCTATAATTCACCCCTCCACTTT
>16|few|NA|TRBJ2-3|TRBV18
CASSPFPGGLTDTQYF
TGTGCCAGCTCACCCTTCCCCGGGGGTCTCACAGATACGCAGTATTTT
>17|NA|TRBD2|TRBJ2-2|TRBV27
CASSLQVSGAITGELFF
TGTGCCAGCAGTCTCCAGGTTAGCGGGGCGATCACCGGGGAGCTGTTTTTT
>14|NA|TRBD1|TRBJ1-2|TRBV6-5
CASRRGQSNYGYTF
TGTGCCAGCAGGCGGGGACAGTCCAACTATGGCTACACCTTC
>15|NA|TRBD1|TRBJ1-1|TRBV7-9
CASSSTDRGGTEAFF
TGTGCCAGCAGCTCCACCGACAGGGGAGGGACTGAAGCTTTCTTT
>14|few|TRBD2|TRBJ2-1|TRBV11-3
CASSLGLAGEEQFF
TGTGCCAGCAGCTTAGGACTAGCGGGAGAAGAGCAGTTCTTC
>14|once|NA|TRBJ2-1|TRBV10-1
CASSPSSAYNEQFF
TGCGCCAGCAGTCCCTCTTCAGCCTACAATGAGCAGTTCTTC
>15|NA|NA|TRBJ1-5|TRBV5-1
CASSLAGVGNQPQHF
TGCGCCAGCAGCTTGGCGGGAGTTGGCAATCAGCCCCAGCATTTT
>15|NA|TRBD2|TRBJ2-7|TRBV7-2
CASSLDAGGPYEQYF
TGTGCCAGCAGCTTAGATGCGGGAGGGCCCTACGAGCAGTACTTC
>20|NA|TRBD1|TRBJ1-4|TRBV28
CASSLGTLHPRDRPNEKLFF
TGTGCCAGCAGTTTAGGGACCCTACACCCACGGGACAGACCGAATGAAAAACTGTTTTTT
>14|NA|TRBD1|TRBJ1-2|TRBV7-6
CASSLGQGASGYTF
TGTGCCAGCAGCTTAGGACAGGGGGCTAGTGGCTACACCTTC
>15|NA|NA|TRBJ2-3|TRBV6-4
CASSDSNGNTDTQYF
TGTGCCAGCAGTGACTCGAACGGGAACACAGATACGCAGTATTTT
>21|NA|TRBD1|TRBJ2-7|TRBV5-1
CASSSPTSGTGPSILSYEQYF
TGCGCCAGCAGCTCCCCCACCTCCGGGACAGGGCCTTCTATACTTTCCTACGAGCAGTACTTC
>12|NA|NA|TRBJ2-7|TRBV14
CASSQVHNEQYF
TGTGCCAGCAGCCAAGTACACAACGAGCAGTACTTC
>18|NA|NA|TRBJ1-1|TRBV5-6
CASSSTLQGARVNTEAFF
TGTGCCAGCAGCTCTACCTTACAGGGAGCCAGAGTGAACACTGAAGCTTTCTTT